Included here is one T cell receptor beta chain sequence, with context. CDR3 length: 12 amino acids. Germline V gene data show CDR1 as MDHEN and CDR2 as SYDVKM. This sample was included in a study of T cell clusters in autoimmune cytopenias. TRB rearrangements were amplified by touch-down multiplex PCR with mixed TRB-A/B primers. TCRdb re-called the multiplex PCR reads, yielding one record per CDR3 amino acid sequence without DNA. The specimen's table records 3,000 to 3,500 distinct CDR3 sequences. Each sample's input was roughly 250 ng genomic DNA, 35,000 to 40,000 genome equivalents. The same sample was also used in a study of T cell repertoires in aging, cancer and after chemotherapy. That paper states: In each cancer cohort, median generation probability increased across chemotherapy, suggesting thymic output rebounded.

The receptor comes from a human donor in good health. The chain couples TRBV28 to TRBJ1-5. Sequenced input: peripheral blood. The CDR3 here is CASRSSNQPQHF.